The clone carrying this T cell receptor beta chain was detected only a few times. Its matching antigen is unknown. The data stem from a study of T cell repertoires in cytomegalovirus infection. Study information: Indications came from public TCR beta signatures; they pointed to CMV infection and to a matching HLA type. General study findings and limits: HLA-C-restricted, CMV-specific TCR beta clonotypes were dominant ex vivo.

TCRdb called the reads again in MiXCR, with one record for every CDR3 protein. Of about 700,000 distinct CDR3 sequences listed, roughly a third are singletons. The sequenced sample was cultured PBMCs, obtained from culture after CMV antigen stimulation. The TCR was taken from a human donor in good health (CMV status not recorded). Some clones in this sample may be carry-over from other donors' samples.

CDR3 DNA sequence: TGTGCCATCAAAGCGGACAATCTGGGCTACAATGAGCAGTTCTTC. It specifies CAIKADNLGYNEQFF. V is TRBV10-3 and J is TRBJ2-1, with D perhaps assigned TRBD1 or TRBD2 (5 bases each). The germline V gene encodes CDR1 ENHRY and CDR2 SYGVKD. Trimming left V 7 bases short and J 3 bases short, with 16 bases between. This CDR3 region has 15 residues.